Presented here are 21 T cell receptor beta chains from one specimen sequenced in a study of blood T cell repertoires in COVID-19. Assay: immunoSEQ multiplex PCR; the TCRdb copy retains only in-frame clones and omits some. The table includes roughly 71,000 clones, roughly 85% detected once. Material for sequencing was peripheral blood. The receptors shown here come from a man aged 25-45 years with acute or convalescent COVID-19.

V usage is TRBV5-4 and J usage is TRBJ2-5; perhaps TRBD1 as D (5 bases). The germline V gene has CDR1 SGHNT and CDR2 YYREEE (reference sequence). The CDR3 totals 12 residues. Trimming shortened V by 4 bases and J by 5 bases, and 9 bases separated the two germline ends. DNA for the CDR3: TGTGCCAGCAGCGGGGCCGGGGAGACCCAGTACTTC. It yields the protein CASSGAGETQYF.

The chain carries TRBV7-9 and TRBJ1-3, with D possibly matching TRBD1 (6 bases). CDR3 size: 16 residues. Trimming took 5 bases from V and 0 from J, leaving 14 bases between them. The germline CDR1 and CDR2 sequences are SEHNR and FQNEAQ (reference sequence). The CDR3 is CASSARQDYSGNTIYF. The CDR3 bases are TGTGCCAGCAGCGCCCGACAGGATTACTCTGGAAACACCATATATTTT.

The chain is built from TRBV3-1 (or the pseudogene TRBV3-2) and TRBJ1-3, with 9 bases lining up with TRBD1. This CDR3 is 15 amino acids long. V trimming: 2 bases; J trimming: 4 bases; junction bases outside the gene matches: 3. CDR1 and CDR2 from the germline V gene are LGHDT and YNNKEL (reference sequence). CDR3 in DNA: TGTGCCAGCAGCCAACCGACAGGGGGAGGAAACACCATATATTTT. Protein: CASSQPTGGGNTIYF.

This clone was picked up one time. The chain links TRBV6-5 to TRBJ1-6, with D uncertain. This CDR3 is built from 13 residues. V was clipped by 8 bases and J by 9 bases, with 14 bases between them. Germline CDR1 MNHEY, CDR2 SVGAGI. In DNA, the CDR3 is TGTGCCAGCGCAAAAAGCGGCGTTTCACCCCTCCACTTT. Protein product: CASAKSGVSPLHF.

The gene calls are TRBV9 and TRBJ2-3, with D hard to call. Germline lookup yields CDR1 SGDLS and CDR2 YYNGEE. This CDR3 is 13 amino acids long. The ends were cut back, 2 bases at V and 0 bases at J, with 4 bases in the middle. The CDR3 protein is CASSVTSTDTQYF. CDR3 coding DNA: TGTGCCAGCAGCGTGACTAGCACAGATACGCAGTATTTT.

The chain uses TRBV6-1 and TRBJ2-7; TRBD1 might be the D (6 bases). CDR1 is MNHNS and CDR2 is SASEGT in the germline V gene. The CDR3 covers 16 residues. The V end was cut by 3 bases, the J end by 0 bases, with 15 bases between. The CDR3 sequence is CASSDWTEKNSYEQYV. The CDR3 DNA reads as TGTGCCAGCAGTGACTGGACAGAAAAAAACTCCTACGAGCAGTACGTC.

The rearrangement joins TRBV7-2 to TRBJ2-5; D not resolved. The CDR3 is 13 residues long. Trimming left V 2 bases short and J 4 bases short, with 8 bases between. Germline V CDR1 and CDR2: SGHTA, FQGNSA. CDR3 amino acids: CASSLSFLETQYF. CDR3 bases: TGTGCCAGCAGCTTAAGCTTTTTAGAGACCCAGTACTTC.

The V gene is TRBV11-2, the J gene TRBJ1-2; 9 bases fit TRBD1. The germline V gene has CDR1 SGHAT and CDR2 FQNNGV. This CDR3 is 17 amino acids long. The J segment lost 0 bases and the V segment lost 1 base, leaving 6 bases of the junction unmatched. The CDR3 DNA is TGTGCCAGCAGCTTAGGGACAGGGGTAACTTCTAACTATGGCTACACCTTC. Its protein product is CASSLGTGVTSNYGYTF.

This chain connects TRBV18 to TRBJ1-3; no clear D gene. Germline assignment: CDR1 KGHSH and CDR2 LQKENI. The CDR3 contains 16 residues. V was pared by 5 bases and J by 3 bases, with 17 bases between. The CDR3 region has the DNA TGTGCCAGCTCAACAAACGGTGGAGGTGGTGGAAACACCATATATTTT. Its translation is CASSTNGGGGGNTIYF.

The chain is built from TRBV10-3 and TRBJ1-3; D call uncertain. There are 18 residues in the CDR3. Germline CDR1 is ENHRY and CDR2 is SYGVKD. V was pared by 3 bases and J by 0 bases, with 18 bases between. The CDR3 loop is CAISEFGNSGFSGNTIYF. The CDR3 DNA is TGTGCCATCAGTGAATTCGGTAACAGCGGCTTCTCTGGAAACACCATATATTTT.

The CDR3 coding sequence is TGCGCCAGCAGCCATCCGAGGGGGCAGGGCAAGGGTTGGAATCAGCCCCAGCATTTT. This encodes CASSHPRGQGKGWNQPQHF. V is TRBV4-1 and J is TRBJ1-5; 7 nucleotides align to TRBD1. The germline V gene has CDR1 MGHRA and CDR2 YSYEKL. The CDR3 is 19 residues long. Trimming took 3 bases from V and 4 from J; bases not matched to a gene: 18.

CDR3 coding DNA: TGTGCCAGCAGCTGGGGGACAGCGAACACCGGGGAGCTGTTTTTT. Amino acids: CASSWGTANTGELFF. The V call is TRBV5-5, the J call TRBJ2-2; TRBD1 matches at 7 bases. This CDR3 has 15 amino acids. Germline lookup yields CDR1 SGHKS and CDR2 YYEKEE (reference sequence). V shed 3 bases and J 0 bases; nucleotides not matched to a gene: 2.

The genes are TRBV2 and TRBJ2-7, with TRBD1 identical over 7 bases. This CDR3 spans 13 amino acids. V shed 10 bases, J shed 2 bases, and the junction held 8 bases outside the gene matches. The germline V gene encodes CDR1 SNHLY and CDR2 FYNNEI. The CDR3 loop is CATCRDRAYEQYV. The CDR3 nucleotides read TGTGCCACCTGCCGGGACAGAGCCTACGAGCAGTACGTC.

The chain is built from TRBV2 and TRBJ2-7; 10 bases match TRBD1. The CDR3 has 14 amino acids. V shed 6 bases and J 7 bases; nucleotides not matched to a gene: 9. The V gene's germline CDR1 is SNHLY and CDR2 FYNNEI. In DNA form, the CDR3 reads TGTGCCAGCAGCCAGACAGGGGGCAATATGGAGCAGTACGTC. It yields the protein CASSQTGGNMEQYV.

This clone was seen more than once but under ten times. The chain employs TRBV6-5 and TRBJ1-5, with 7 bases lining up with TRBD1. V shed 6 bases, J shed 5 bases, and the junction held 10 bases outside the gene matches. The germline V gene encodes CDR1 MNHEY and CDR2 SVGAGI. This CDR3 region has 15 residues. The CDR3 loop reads CASSLTRDSHQPQHF. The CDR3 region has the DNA TGTGCCAGCAGCTTAACCCGGGACAGTCATCAGCCCCAGCATTTT.

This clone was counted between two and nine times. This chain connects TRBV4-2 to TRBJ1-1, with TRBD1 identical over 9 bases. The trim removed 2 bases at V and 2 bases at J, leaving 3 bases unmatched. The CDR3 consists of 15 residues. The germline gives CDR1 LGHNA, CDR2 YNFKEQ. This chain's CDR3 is CASSQTTGGNTEAFF. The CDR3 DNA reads TGTGCCAGCAGCCAAACTACAGGGGGCAACACTGAAGCTTTCTTT.

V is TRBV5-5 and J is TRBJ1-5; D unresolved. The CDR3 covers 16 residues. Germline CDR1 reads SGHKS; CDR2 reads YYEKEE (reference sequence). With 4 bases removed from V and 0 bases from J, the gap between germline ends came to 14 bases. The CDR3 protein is CASSPHAGGSNQPQHF. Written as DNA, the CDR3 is TGTGCCAGCAGCCCCCACGCGGGAGGTAGCAATCAGCCCCAGCATTTT.

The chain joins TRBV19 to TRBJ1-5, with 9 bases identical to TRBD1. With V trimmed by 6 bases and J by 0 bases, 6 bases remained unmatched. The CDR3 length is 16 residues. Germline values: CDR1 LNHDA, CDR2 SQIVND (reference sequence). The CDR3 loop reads CASRGQGFNSNQPQHF. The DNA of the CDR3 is TGTGCCAGTAGGGGACAGGGCTTCAATAGCAATCAGCCCCAGCATTTT.

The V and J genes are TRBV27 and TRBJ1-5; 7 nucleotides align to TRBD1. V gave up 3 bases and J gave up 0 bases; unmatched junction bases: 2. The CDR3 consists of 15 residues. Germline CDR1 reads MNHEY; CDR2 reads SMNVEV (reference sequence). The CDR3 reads CASSFQGDSNQPQHF. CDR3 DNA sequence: TGTGCCAGCAGTTTTCAGGGGGATAGCAATCAGCCCCAGCATTTT.

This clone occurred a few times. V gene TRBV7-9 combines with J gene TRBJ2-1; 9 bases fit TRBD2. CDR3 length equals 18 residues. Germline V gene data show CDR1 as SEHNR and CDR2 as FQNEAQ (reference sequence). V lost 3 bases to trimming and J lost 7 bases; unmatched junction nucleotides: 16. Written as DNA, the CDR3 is TGTGCCAGCAGCTTGGATCTAGCGGGATTAGCTATTAGAAATGAGCAGTTCTTC. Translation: CASSLDLAGLAIRNEQFF.

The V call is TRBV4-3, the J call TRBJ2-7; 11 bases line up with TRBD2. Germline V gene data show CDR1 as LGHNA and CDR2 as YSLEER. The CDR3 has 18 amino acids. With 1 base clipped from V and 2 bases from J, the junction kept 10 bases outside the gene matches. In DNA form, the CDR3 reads TGCGCCAGCAGCCAAGGGGCTTCCGGGACTAGCGGTACCTACGAGCAGTACTTC. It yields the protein CASSQGASGTSGTYEQYF.